These 19 T cell receptor beta chains were all obtained from the same sample, sequenced in a study of beta chain features in type 1 diabetes. The whole isolated RNA underwent reverse transcription, so sequencing captured expressed TCRB transcripts. TCRdb keeps only in-frame clones here, not all; method: immunoSEQ multiplex PCR. Of 310,000 or so clones listed, 9.3% were seen once; the top ten hold about 1%. No antigen is known for these receptors. General study results and limits: Moderate but significant shortening of TCRB CDR3s was recorded in all four CD4+ subsets from Type 1 diabetes patients.

The sequenced sample consisted of central memory CD4+ T cells from blood. Every receptor here comes from a man aged 25-40 years with type 1 diabetes.

This clone has more than one count but fewer than ten. The chain is built from TRBV29-1 and TRBJ2-1; TRBD1 matches 8 bases. The CDR3 has 14 residues. J lost 2 bases, V lost 7 bases, and 7 bases had no gene match. Per the germline V gene, CDR1 is SQVTM and CDR2 is ANQGSEA. The CDR3 region has the DNA TGCAGCGGTGAGGAGGGACAGGCCTACAATGAGCAGTTCTTC. It codes for CSGEEGQAYNEQFF.

This clone has a handful of counts. The CDR3 is CASSQDSGGADGYTF. The CDR3 nucleotides read TGCGCCAGCAGCCAAGATTCGGGGGGCGCAGATGGCTACACCTTC. The rearrangement joins TRBV4-3 to TRBJ1-2; TRBD1 might be the D (6 bases). This CDR3 contains 15 residues. Germline CDR1 and CDR2: LGHNA and YSLEER. The V gene lost 0 bases and the J gene lost 6 bases, with 14 bases spanning the gap.

This clone has more than one count but fewer than ten. The chain has TRBV2 and TRBJ2-1, with D hard to call. Germline V CDR1 and CDR2: SNHLY, FYNNEI. Between the trimmed V and J ends, which lost 7 bases and 8 bases, there was a span of 12 bases. The CDR3 totals 12 residues. As DNA, the CDR3 is TGTGCCAGCAAGGTCTCCGGCGATGAGCAGTTCTTC. This gives the protein CASKVSGDEQFF.

The chain recombines TRBV7-9 with TRBJ1-4; 9 positions match TRBD1. The CDR3 contains 16 residues. The germline V gene encodes CDR1 SEHNR and CDR2 FQNEAQ (reference sequence). Trimming removed 4 bases from V and 2 bases from J; junction bases left unmatched: 5. The chain's CDR3 is CASSSRTGATNEKLFF. In DNA form, the CDR3 reads TGTGCCAGCAGCTCAAGGACAGGGGCTACTAATGAAAAACTGTTTTTT.

The rearrangement uses TRBV15 and TRBJ2-7; no definite D call. The CDR3 contains 12 residues. V gave up 0 bases and J gave up 4 bases, with 4 bases separating them. Germline CDR1 and CDR2: LNHNV and YYDKDF (reference sequence). Written as DNA, the CDR3 is TGTGCCACCAGCAGAGAGGGGTACGAGCAGTACTTC. Encoded protein: CATSREGYEQYF.

This clone was found a few times. The rearrangement links TRBV28 to TRBJ1-2; tentative D call: TRBD1 (6 bases). V was shortened by 3 bases and J by 4 bases, with 12 bases between the two germline ends. The length of the CDR3 is 14 residues. CDR1 and CDR2 (germline): MDHEN, SYDVKM. The CDR3 sequence: CASSFDSGVYGYTF. In DNA, the CDR3 is TGTGCCAGCAGTTTCGACTCAGGGGTCTATGGCTACACCTTC.

Only a few counts were recorded for this clone. The rearrangement uses TRBV6-5 and TRBJ1-1; TRBD1 agrees at 9 bases. CDR1 MNHEY and CDR2 SVGAGI come from the germline V gene. V lost 6 bases and J lost 4; bases outside the gene matches: 3. This CDR3 has 13 amino acids. CDR3 coding DNA: TGTGCCAGCAGAAGGACAGGGGTCACTGAAGCTTTCTTT. Encoded protein: CASRRTGVTEAFF.

The chain employs TRBV19 and TRBJ2-3, with D perhaps being TRBD1 or TRBD2 (5 bases each). The V and J ends lost 0 bases and 6 bases respectively, with 13 bases between them. The CDR3 is made up of 15 amino acids. Germline V gene sequence: CDR1 LNHDA, CDR2 SQIVND (reference sequence). CDR3 nucleotides: TGTGCCAGTAGTATAGATCGATGGGGGATGGATACGCAGTATTTT. Its protein product is CASSIDRWGMDTQYF. Full variable domain (remainder filled in from reference TRBV19 and TRBJ2-3): DGGITQSPKYLFRKEGQNVTLSCEQNLNHDAMYWYRQDPGQGLRLIYYSQIVNDFQKGDIAEGYSVSREKKESFPLTVTSAQKNPTAFYLCASSIDRWGMDTQYFGPGTRLTVL.

This clone was seen at least ten times. The chain employs TRBV15 and TRBJ2-2, with D tentatively TRBD1 or TRBD2 (5 bases each). CDR3 length: 16 amino acids. The V gene lost 1 base and the J gene lost 4 bases, with 13 bases spanning the gap. CDR1 is LNHNV and CDR2 is YYDKDF in the germline V gene (reference sequence). CDR3 sequence (DNA): TGTGCCACCAGCAGAGGCGGGCAGGGTAGCACCGGGGAGCTGTTTTTT. This codes for CATSRGGQGSTGELFF.

This clone was counted a few times. This CDR3 is CASRLTGTEQFF. The DNA of the CDR3 is TGTGCCAGCAGATTAACCGGGACAGAGCAGTTCTTC. V usage is TRBV7-2 and J usage is TRBJ2-1; the D gene is possibly TRBD1 (6 bases). This CDR3 comprises 12 residues. V was shortened by 6 bases and J by 10 bases, with 13 bases between the two germline ends. The germline gives CDR1 SGHTA, CDR2 FQGNSA.

This chain links TRBV15 with TRBJ2-6; either TRBD1 or TRBD2 may fit D (5 bases each). This CDR3 has 16 amino acids. V dropped 1 base and J dropped 0 bases, with 7 bases sitting between them. Germline V lookup: CDR1 LNHNV, CDR2 YYDKDF (reference sequence). The CDR3 here is CATSRAGGSGANVLTF. The CDR3 region has the DNA TGTGCCACCAGCAGAGCTGGGGGCTCTGGGGCCAACGTCCTGACTTTC.

The table lists this clone with a few counts. The chain recombines TRBV6-5 with TRBJ2-5; D ambiguous. This CDR3 is 14 amino acids long. Germline V gene lookup returns CDR1 MNHEY and CDR2 SVGAGI. Trimming removed 2 bases at V and 4 bases at J, with 11 bases between. Written as DNA, the CDR3 is TGTGCCAGCAGTTACCGTTCGGGCACAGAGACCCAGTACTTC. This translates into CASSYRSGTETQYF.

This clone was recorded a few times. V gene TRBV7-2 combines with J gene TRBJ2-7; a possible D gene is TRBD2 (5 bases). The CDR3 extends over 11 amino acids. Per germline, CDR1 SGHTA and CDR2 FQGNSA. Trimming took 5 bases from V and 7 from J, leaving 9 bases between them. For the CDR3, the DNA is TGTGCCAGCAGCAAGACGGGAGAGCAGTACTTC. As protein: CASSKTGEQYF.

The sample holds a few counts of this clone. V is TRBV2 and J is TRBJ2-2; the D is unclear. The V gene's germline CDR1 is SNHLY and CDR2 FYNNEI. CDR3 size: 14 residues. The germline V and J ends were trimmed by 7 bases and 0 bases, with 9 bases remaining between them. The CDR3 sequence is CASTPQSNTGELFF. The CDR3, as DNA: TGTGCCAGCACCCCGCAGTCGAACACCGGGGAGCTGTTTTTT.

Only one count was recorded for this clone. This chain joins TRBV5-1 and TRBJ1-2; D unclear. Trimming stripped 4 bases from V and 8 bases from J, with 12 bases between. This CDR3 is 12 amino acids long. The V gene's germline CDR1 is SGHRS and CDR2 YFSETQ. DNA for the CDR3: TGCGCCAGCAGCCGCGACATACAGGGCTACACCTTC. It specifies CASSRDIQGYTF.

The table lists this clone with a few counts. The rearrangement links TRBV5-1 to TRBJ2-1; D is undetermined. CDR1 is SGHRS and CDR2 is YFSETQ in the germline V gene. This CDR3 spans 14 amino acids. V lost 4 bases, J lost 7 bases, and 15 bases lay in between. For the CDR3, the DNA is TGCGCCAGCAGCCAGGACCCAGAAAGAAATGAGCAGTTCTTC. Its translation is CASSQDPERNEQFF.

This clone was counted a few times. The J gene is TRBJ2-7, the V gene TRBV6-5; a weak D match, TRBD1 (5 bases). Germline assignment: CDR1 MNHEY and CDR2 SVGAGI. The V and J ends lost 2 bases and 2 bases respectively, with 13 bases between them. The CDR3 has 15 residues. CDR3 sequence reads: CASSYLSGRAYEQYF. CDR3 in DNA: TGTGCCAGCAGTTACCTTTCGGGCAGGGCCTACGAGCAGTACTTC.

This clone was seen more than once but under ten times. The chain has TRBV29-1 and TRBJ1-4, with D hard to call. There are 11 residues in the CDR3. The germline gives CDR1 SQVTM, CDR2 ANQGSEA. Trimming cost V 2 bases and J 5 bases, with 3 bases left between them. The CDR3 bases are TGCAGCGTTGAATGGAATGAAAAACTGTTTTTT. Translation gives CSVEWNEKLFF.

This clone was seen a few times. The genes are TRBV28 and TRBJ2-3; 10 bases are a match to TRBD2. Germline V gene sequence: CDR1 MDHEN, CDR2 SYDVKM. The CDR3 has 16 amino acids. Germline trimming cut 7 bases from V and 2 bases from J; bases unmatched to any gene: 9. The CDR3 nucleotides are TGTGCCAGCAACGTAAAAGCGGGGGGGAACACAGATACGCAGTATTTT. Protein: CASNVKAGGNTDTQYF.